This is a list of T cell receptor beta chains from one sample in a study of blood T cell repertoires in COVID-19. Profiled with immunoSEQ multiplex PCR; TCRdb holds only in-frame clones, not every one. The sample yields under 200,000 clones, roughly 86% seen once. The source material was peripheral blood. Receptors were obtained from a man between 50 and 59 years old with active or convalescent COVID-19. CDR3s include the opening cysteine and the closing phenylalanine or tryptophan. D genes are given only for firm matches. The size entry is marked missing in some rows and otherwise reads once, few, many or a size class.

>-|-|14|TRBV5-5|TRBJ1-1
CASSRQAGDTEAFF
TGTGCCAGCAGCAGACAGGCCGGGGACACTGAAGCTTTCTTT
>TRBD1|-|18|TRBV13|TRBJ1-6
CASSLPRGTGIYNSPLHF
TGTGCCAGCAGCCTACCTCGAGGGACAGGAATCTATAATTCACCCCTCCACTTT
>-|-|14|TRBV5-1|TRBJ2-7
CASSMLLGQDEQYF
TGCGCCAGCAGCATGCTATTGGGGCAGGACGAGCAGTACTTC
>TRBD2|-|16|TRBV30|TRBJ2-1
CAWRTGTSGRENEQFF
TGTGCCTGGAGAACAGGGACTAGCGGGAGAGAAAATGAGCAGTTCTTC
>TRBD1|-|15|TRBV7-9|TRBJ1-6
CASSLGQGANSPLHF
TGTGCCAGCAGCTTAGGACAGGGGGCCAATTCACCCCTCCACTTT
>TRBD1|-|15|TRBV15|TRBJ2-2
CATSIGTGTTGELFF
TGTGCCACCAGCATCGGGACAGGGACCACCGGGGAGCTGTTTTTT
>-|-|14|TRBV7-2|TRBJ1-1
CASSVSRVNTEAFF
TGTGCCAGCAGCGTATCCAGGGTCAACACTGAAGCTTTCTTT
>-|-|13|TRBV12-3/TRBV12-4|TRBJ1-5
CASSFGGNQPQHF
TGTGCCAGCAGTTTCGGGGGCAATCAGCCCCAGCATTTT
>TRBD2|-|14|TRBV7-6|TRBJ2-4
CASSREAGMNIQYF
TGTGCCAGCAGCCGGGAGGCGGGAATGAACATTCAGTACTTC
>TRBD2|-|16|TRBV7-2|TRBJ2-2
CASSPTSGGAPGELFF
TGTGCCAGCAGCCCTACTAGCGGGGGGGCTCCCGGGGAGCTGTTTTTT
>TRBD2|once|16|TRBV7-7|TRBJ2-2
CASSLGLAGNTGELFF
TGTGCTAGCAGCCTCGGACTAGCGGGGAACACCGGGGAGCTGTTTTTT